The 26 T cell receptor beta chains below all came from one sample that was sequenced in a study of T cell repertoires in cytomegalovirus infection. Using its own MiXCR run on the reads, TCRdb lists one record per CDR3 protein. This sample has roughly 300,000 distinct CDR3 sequences, with more than 8% found just once. What was sequenced was PBMCs. These receptors were taken from a human donor in good health (CMV status not recorded). Some clones in this sample may be carry-over from other donors' samples.

This clonotype was observed a few times. This sequence joins TRBV28 and TRBJ2-2; 10 bases match TRBD2. From germline, CDR1 is MDHEN and CDR2 SYDVKM. The CDR3 has 15 amino acids. V shed 6 bases, J shed 6 bases, and the junction held 7 bases outside the gene matches. For the CDR3, the DNA is TGTGCCAGCAGACCTAGCGGGAGATCGGCCGGGGAGCTGTTTTTT. Residues: CASRPSGRSAGELFF.

On this clonotype: One base away lies a much larger clone, so this may be a sequencing read error. This chain joins TRBV7-9 and TRBJ1-5, with D possibly being TRBD1 (6 bases). The CDR3 is made up of 14 amino acids. V was pared by 11 bases and J by 2 bases, with 16 bases between. The germline V gene has CDR1 SEHNR and CDR2 FQNEAQ (reference sequence). The CDR3 sequence: CASGARYGNQPQHF. The DNA of the CDR3 is TGTGCCTCAGGGGCGAGGTACGGCAATCAGCCCCAGCATTTT.

This clonotype was counted a few times. The chain recombines TRBV27 with TRBJ2-5; D is ambiguous. Germline assignment: CDR1 MNHEY and CDR2 SMNVEV (reference sequence). V was pared by 2 bases and J by 2 bases, with 9 bases between. The CDR3 is 14 amino acids. The CDR3 bases are TGTGCCAGCAGTTTAAGGAACTTACAAGAGACCCAGTACTTC. It encodes CASSLRNLQETQYF.

The sample holds many counts of this clonotype. The rearrangement joins TRBV7-4 to TRBJ1-2; D remains unclear. In germline, CDR1 is SGHVT, CDR2 SQSDAQ. V lost 4 bases and J 13 bases, leaving 19 bases between the germline ends. The CDR3 consists of 13 residues. CDR3 loop: CASSSRRRESPTF. DNA of the CDR3: TGTGCCAGCAGCTCAAGGAGGAGGGAGTCGCCCACCTTC.

This clonotype showed up just a few times. V is TRBV20-1 and J is TRBJ2-2; 8 nucleotides align to TRBD2. V gave up 1 base and J gave up 4 bases; unmatched junction bases: 5. The CDR3 length is 15 residues. CDR1 is DFQATT, CDR2 SNEGSKA, per germline (reference sequence). The CDR3 nucleotides are TGCAGTGCTAGAGTTGCGGGAGGAGTCACCGGGGAGCTGTTTTTT. Encoded protein: CSARVAGGVTGELFF.

The chain uses TRBV6-2 or TRBV6-3 and TRBJ2-2; perhaps TRBD2 as D (6 bases). Germline lookup yields CDR1 MNHEY and CDR2 SVGEGT. This CDR3 is built from 15 residues. Trimming removed 6 bases from V and 3 bases from J, with 14 bases in between. The DNA for the CDR3 is TGTGCCAGCAGCCCGGGCCAGCGGGACACCGGGGAGCTGTTTTTT. Amino acids: CASSPGQRDTGELFF.

This clonotype was picked up many times. The V and J genes are TRBV6-8 and TRBJ1-5; 7 nucleotides agree with TRBD1. V shed 6 bases and J 1 base; nucleotides not matched to a gene: 3. Germline V lookup: CDR1 MNHGY, CDR2 SAAAGT. This CDR3 is 14 amino acids long. CDR3: CASSPTGSNQPQHF. The CDR3 DNA follows: TGTGCCAGCAGCCCGACAGGGAGCAATCAGCCCCAGCATTTT.

J is TRBJ2-5 and V is TRBV19, with 10 bases aligning to TRBD2. From germline, CDR1 is LNHDA and CDR2 SQIVND (reference sequence). V was pared by 8 bases and J by 3 bases, with 6 bases of the junction left unmatched. The CDR3 loop spans 14 amino acids. CDR3 residues: CASGIAGGEETQYF. The CDR3 nucleotides read TGTGCCAGTGGAATAGCGGGGGGTGAAGAGACCCAGTACTTC.

This clonotype was seen at least ten times. This chain connects TRBV10-3 to TRBJ2-3; TRBD1 matches at 9 bases. The CDR3 length is 17 residues. Germline assignment: CDR1 ENHRY and CDR2 SYGVKD. Losses at the gene ends were 3 bases for V and 3 bases for J; bases not matched to a gene: 10. CDR3 sequence (DNA): TGTGCCATCAGTGAATTGGACAGGGGAGGTTGGACAGATACGCAGTATTTT. Translated, it gives CAISELDRGGWTDTQYF.

This clonotype was picked up a small number of times. V and J are TRBV27 and TRBJ2-1, with 12 positions matching TRBD1. The V gene end was trimmed by 2 bases and the J gene end by 7 bases; junction bases not matched to a gene: 6. The CDR3 runs 16 residues. Germline V lookup: CDR1 MNHEY, CDR2 SMNVEV (reference sequence). The CDR3 bases are TGTGCCAGCAGTTTAGTTCTGGGACAGGGGGCGAATGAGCAGTTCTTC. It specifies CASSLVLGQGANEQFF.

The CDR3 nucleotides read TGTGCCAGCAGCCCGCTGGCGGGAAGAGCACAGGAAAAACTGTTTTTT. This codes for CASSPLAGRAQEKLFF. The chain employs TRBV7-9 and TRBJ1-4, with D unclear. CDR3 size: 16 residues. V lost 5 bases, J lost 8 bases, and 21 bases lay in between. Germline CDR1 reads SEHNR; CDR2 reads FQNEAQ (reference sequence).

V and J are TRBV6-2 or TRBV6-3 and TRBJ2-2; D possibly corresponds to TRBD2 (6 bases). V dropped 5 bases and J dropped 1 base, with 8 bases sitting between them. The germline V gene encodes CDR1 MNHEY and CDR2 SVGEGT. There are 14 residues in the CDR3. The CDR3 coding sequence is TGTGCCAGCAGTGGGGGACTGAACACCGGGGAGCTGTTTTTT. Protein: CASSGGLNTGELFF.

This chain joins TRBV7-2 and TRBJ2-3; 9 bases agree with TRBD2. The CDR3 runs 15 residues. The germline gives CDR1 SGHTA, CDR2 FQGNSA. Trimming cost V 5 bases and J 5 bases; bases outside gene matches: 8. The CDR3 reads CASSPSGNKGDTQYF. The CDR3 bases are TGTGCCAGCAGCCCTAGCGGGAATAAGGGAGATACGCAGTATTTT.

V and J are TRBV7-2 and TRBJ2-7; D perhaps matches TRBD1 (5 bases). V shed 2 bases and J shed 3 bases, with 11 bases lying between them. Looked up from germline, CDR1 is SGHTA and CDR2 is FQGNSA. The CDR3 is 14 amino acids. CDR3 bases: TGTGCCAGCAGCTTACAGGGCCGACTCTACGAGCAGTACTTC. Translating it yields CASSLQGRLYEQYF.

At least ten counts were recorded for this clonotype. This chain joins TRBV7-2 and TRBJ1-2; no clear D. The V gene lost 0 bases and the J gene lost 0 bases, with 14 bases spanning the gap. Germline CDR1 is SGHTA and CDR2 is FQGNSA. There are 17 residues in the CDR3. The CDR3 DNA is TGTGCCAGCAGCTTAGCAGCGGCCAGGACCTCTAACTATGGCTACACCTTC. It is translated as CASSLAAARTSNYGYTF.

This clonotype was picked up many times. The chain is built from TRBV6-2 or TRBV6-3 and TRBJ2-1, with TRBD2 matching over 10 bases. This CDR3 spans 15 amino acids. After removal of 5 bases from V and 6 bases from J, the junction contained 7 bases not matched to a gene. Germline loops: CDR1 MNHEY, CDR2 SVGEGT. The chain's CDR3 is CASSDGGLAANEQFF. CDR3 DNA sequence: TGTGCCAGCAGTGACGGCGGACTAGCGGCCAATGAGCAGTTCTTC.

The chain is built from TRBV11-3 and TRBJ1-1; no clear D. CDR3 size: 13 residues. Germline V gives CDR1 SGHNT, CDR2 YENEEA. The V and J ends lost 0 bases and 8 bases respectively, with 10 bases between them. CDR3 DNA sequence: TGTGCCAGCAGCTTAGATCGGGCATCCGAAGCTTTCTTT. Translated: CASSLDRASEAFF.

The chain joins TRBV2 to TRBJ2-7; TRBD1 matches 11 bases. After removal of 3 bases from V and 6 bases from J, the junction contained 7 bases not matched to a gene. In germline, CDR1 is SNHLY, CDR2 FYNNEI. The CDR3 has 15 residues. This chain's CDR3 is CASSDWTGGNFEQYF. CDR3 in DNA: TGTGCCAGCAGTGACTGGACAGGGGGCAATTTCGAGCAGTACTTC. Based on the CDR3 plus reference TRBV2 and TRBJ2-7, the full variable domain is EPEVTQTPSHQVTQMGQEVILRCVPISNHLYFYWYRQILGQKVEFLVSFYNNEISEKSEIFDDQFSVERPDGSNFTLKIRSTKLEDSAMYFCASSDWTGGNFEQYFGPGTRLTVT.

This clonotype was recorded at least ten times. The chain links TRBV28 to TRBJ2-7; D may correspond to TRBD1 or TRBD2 (5 bases each). Germline CDR1 MDHEN, CDR2 SYDVKM. The CDR3 covers 14 residues. The germline V and J ends were trimmed by 3 bases and 2 bases, with 11 bases remaining between them. CDR3 sequence reads: CASSFPGPTYEQYF. The CDR3 coding sequence is TGTGCCAGCAGTTTCCCGGGACCCACCTACGAGCAGTACTTC. Based on the CDR3 plus reference TRBV28 and TRBJ2-7, the full variable domain is DVKVTQSSRYLVKRTGEKVFLECVQDMDHENMFWYRQDPGLGLRLIYFSYDVKMKEKGDIPEGYSVSREKKERFSLILESASTNQTSMYLCASSFPGPTYEQYFGPGTRLTVT.

This clonotype was recorded many times. The chain links TRBV7-2 to TRBJ2-1; D may be TRBD1 or TRBD2 (5 bases each). This CDR3 comprises 15 residues. The germline CDR1 and CDR2 sequences are SGHTA and FQGNSA. The V gene lost 5 bases and the J gene lost 8 bases, with 19 bases spanning the gap. CDR3 sequence reads: CASSNHGGPGDEQFF. CDR3 in DNA: TGTGCCAGCAGCAACCATGGGGGTCCTGGCGATGAGCAGTTCTTC.

This clonotype was counted at least ten times. The genes are TRBV7-2 and TRBJ1-1; TRBD1 might be the D (6 bases). Trimming pared 3 bases from V and 0 bases from J, leaving 8 bases between. The germline V gene encodes CDR1 SGHTA and CDR2 FQGNSA. The CDR3 totals 14 residues. The CDR3 coding sequence is TGTGCCAGCAGCTTGGGGGGCTTGAACACTGAAGCTTTCTTT. Translation: CASSLGGLNTEAFF.

The chain couples TRBV9 to TRBJ1-2, with D unresolved. The germline V and J ends were trimmed by 0 bases and 4 bases, with 19 bases remaining between them. Germline CDR1 is SGDLS and CDR2 is YYNGEE. CDR3 length equals 17 residues. In nucleotides, the CDR3 is TGTGCCAGCAGCGTAGCGGAGAAGAACCCATTGAGCTATGGCTACACCTTC. Amino acid sequence: CASSVAEKNPLSYGYTF. The whole variable domain, remainder taken from reference TRBV9 and TRBJ1-2, is DSGVTQTPKHLITATGQRVTLRCSPRSGDLSVYWYQQSLDQGLQFLIQYYNGEERAKGNILERFSAQQFPDLHSELNLSSLELGDSALYFCASSVAEKNPLSYGYTFGSGTRLTVV.

Concerning this clonotype: This may be a read error: a much more frequent sequence differs by one nucleotide. Lacking the conserved final phenylalanine or tryptophan, this CDR3 likely reflects a read error. The chain uses TRBV5-3 and TRBJ1-2; maybe TRBD1 (6 bases). TRBV5-3 falls under the ORF class, with uncertain function. This CDR3 has 12 amino acids. CDR3 coding DNA: TGTGCCAGCAGCTCCTATAGGGACATCTACACCGTC. Amino acids: CASSSYRDIYTV.

The chain has TRBV6-1 and TRBJ1-1, with 7 bases that match TRBD1. The V gene's germline CDR1 is MNHNS and CDR2 SASEGT. The CDR3 runs 16 residues. J lost 2 bases, V lost 6 bases, and 12 bases had no gene match. DNA of the CDR3: TGTGCCAGCAGCAGCTCCGACAGGGTGGGAAACACTGAAGCTTTCTTT. Amino acid sequence: CASSSSDRVGNTEAFF.

CDR3 protein: CASSPRGPSLSPLHF. The CDR3 DNA follows: TGTGCCAGTAGTCCCCGGGGGCCTTCACTTTCACCCCTCCACTTT. V is TRBV19 and J is TRBJ1-6, with D possibly matching TRBD1 (6 bases). This CDR3 has 15 residues. V dropped 5 bases and J dropped 9 bases, with 17 bases sitting between them. CDR1 and CDR2 from the germline V gene are LNHDA and SQIVND (reference sequence).

This clonotype was counted many times. The rearrangement joins TRBV20-1 to TRBJ2-5; D not resolved. This CDR3 has 16 residues. Germline V lookup: CDR1 DFQATT, CDR2 SNEGSKA (reference sequence). CDR3 residues: CSLVPRLGKIQETQYF. CDR3 bases: TGCAGCCTCGTCCCCAGATTGGGGAAGATCCAAGAGACCCAGTACTTC.